Presented here are 17 T cell receptor beta chains from one specimen sequenced in a study of cytomegalovirus exposure and HLA in healthy donors. The PCR was carried out with 60 Vbeta primers and 13 Jbeta primers. Profiling relied on immunoSEQ multiplex PCR, and the TCRdb table lists in-frame clones only, not all of them. The sample carries some 90,000 clones, around four fifths recorded once. Sequences were obtained from PBMCs. The receptors here all came from a woman aged 40 to 49 in good health and CMV-seronegative.

This clone was seen only once. The V gene is TRBV19, the J gene TRBJ1-1; 10 nucleotides match TRBD1. This CDR3 has 12 residues. CDR1 and CDR2 from the germline V gene are LNHDA and SQIVND (reference sequence). The V gene end was trimmed by 8 bases and the J gene end by 5 bases; junction bases not matched to a gene: 2. CDR3 residues: CASRTGGTEAFF. Here the CDR3 DNA reads TGTGCCAGTCGGACAGGGGGGACTGAAGCTTTCTTT.

The chain carries TRBV7-2 and TRBJ2-1; D ambiguous. The V end was cut by 5 bases, the J end by 6 bases, with 11 bases between. Germline V CDR1 and CDR2: SGHTA, FQGNSA. The CDR3 sequence is 13 residues long. The chain's CDR3 is CASSRFSSNEQFF. The DNA for the CDR3 is TGTGCCAGCAGCAGATTTAGTAGCAATGAGCAGTTCTTC.

The chain carries TRBV7-8 and TRBJ2-5; 10 bases match TRBD2. TRBJ2-7 matches the DNA end more closely, so the J call is doubtful. The CDR3 loop spans 15 amino acids. Germline-derived CDR1 and CDR2 are SGHVS and FQNEAQ. This CDR3 is CASSISGRTSYEQYF. The DNA for the CDR3 is TGTGCCAGCAGCATTAGCGGGAGGACCTCCTACGAGCAGTACTTC.

The chain joins TRBV7-6 to TRBJ2-7, with 12 bases matching TRBD2. Germline trimming cut 5 bases from V and 6 bases from J; bases unmatched to any gene: 8. The CDR3 extends over 15 amino acids. Germline loops: CDR1 SGHVS, CDR2 FNYEAQ. The CDR3 region is CASSLRTSGVGEQYF. The CDR3 bases are TGTGCCAGCAGCCTGCGGACTAGCGGGGTTGGCGAGCAGTACTTC. The whole variable domain, remainder taken from reference TRBV7-6 and TRBJ2-7, is GAGVSQSPRYKVTKRGQDVALRCDPISGHVSLYWYRQALGQGPEFLTYFNYEAQQDKSGLPNDRFSAERPEGSISTLTIQRTEQRDSAMYRCASSLRTSGVGEQYFGPGTRLTVT.

This chain links TRBV7-9 with TRBJ2-3; D might be TRBD1 (6 bases). CDR1 SEHNR and CDR2 FQNEAQ come from the germline V gene (reference sequence). The germline V and J ends were trimmed by 5 bases and 5 bases, with 17 bases remaining between them. The CDR3 has 15 residues. The CDR3 DNA follows: TGTGCCAGCAGCCCTCTAGGGGGAAGGGTAGATACGCAGTATTTT. This translates into CASSPLGGRVDTQYF.

The chain carries TRBV11-2 and TRBJ2-3; 13 positions match TRBD2. The V gene's germline CDR1 is SGHAT and CDR2 FQNNGV. V trimming: 1 base; J trimming: 7 bases; junction bases outside the gene matches: 8. The CDR3 has 17 residues. Here the CDR3 reads CASSLVGLAGDINTQYF. The CDR3 DNA follows: TGTGCCAGCAGCTTAGTTGGACTAGCGGGAGATATCAATACGCAGTATTTT.

The rearrangement uses TRBV7-9 and TRBJ1-5, with D perhaps matching TRBD1 (5 bases). The CDR3 loop spans 16 amino acids. V gave up 0 bases and J gave up 4 bases, with 13 bases separating them. Germline-derived CDR1 and CDR2 are SEHNR and FQNEAQ (reference sequence). The CDR3 loop is CASSLARGDRNQPQHF. The CDR3 DNA follows: TGTGCCAGCAGCTTAGCTCGGGGGGACCGTAATCAGCCCCAGCATTTT.

The rearrangement links TRBV7-6 to TRBJ2-3, with 10 bases matching TRBD2. Germline assignment: CDR1 SGHVS and CDR2 FNYEAQ. This CDR3 has 16 residues. V dropped 1 base and J dropped 5; count of bases not matched to a gene: 6. The CDR3 region is CASSLVVAGGGDTQYF. CDR3 bases: TGTGCCAGCAGCTTAGTGGTAGCGGGAGGAGGAGATACGCAGTATTTT.

The chain is built from TRBV29-1 and TRBJ1-5, with 8 bases matching TRBD1. Germline lookup yields CDR1 SQVTM and CDR2 ANQGSEA. This CDR3 is built from 13 residues. V dropped 6 bases and J dropped 7; count of bases not matched to a gene: 8. CDR3 region: CSVGQGLSQPQHF. In DNA form, the CDR3 reads TGCAGCGTCGGACAGGGTCTGAGCCAGCCCCAGCATTTT.

The sample holds one count of this clone. The chain employs TRBV28 and TRBJ2-3; tentative D call: TRBD2 (6 bases). The germline gives CDR1 MDHEN, CDR2 SYDVKM. The CDR3 totals 18 residues. V shed 6 bases and J shed 9 bases, with 31 bases lying between them. CDR3 DNA sequence: TGTGCCAGCAGCTCTCCTATCCCGGGACTCTTCGGGAGAGTCACGCAGTATTTT. Residues: CASSSPIPGLFGRVTQYF.

The rearrangement uses TRBV6-1 and TRBJ1-5, with D possibly matching TRBD1 (5 bases). V was cut by 4 bases and J by 0 bases, with 13 bases left in between. Germline V lookup: CDR1 MNHNS, CDR2 SASEGT. This CDR3 is built from 16 residues. The CDR3 nucleotides are TGTGCCAGCAGTGGTCTACAGGATTATAGCAATCAGCCCCAGCATTTT. Translation: CASSGLQDYSNQPQHF.

This chain links TRBV27 with TRBJ1-4, with 11 positions matching TRBD1. The CDR3 runs to 16 residues. Trimming at V came to 3 bases and at J to 11 bases, leaving 11 bases not matched to a gene. In germline, CDR1 is MNHEY, CDR2 SMNVEV (reference sequence). The DNA of the CDR3 is TGTGCCAGCAGTTTCCAAGGCGGGGACAGGGGGTACAAACTGTTTTTT. Protein product: CASSFQGGDRGYKLFF.

The chain links TRBV19 to TRBJ2-2, with 10 bases fitting TRBD2. CDR3 length equals 17 residues. CDR1 is LNHDA and CDR2 is SQIVND in the germline V gene (reference sequence). Losses at the gene ends were 5 bases for V and 6 bases for J; bases not matched to a gene: 12. The CDR3 sequence: CASSVIRPSGSPGELFF. The CDR3 coding sequence is TGTGCCAGTAGTGTAATCCGACCTAGCGGGAGCCCCGGGGAGCTGTTTTTT.

The chain couples TRBV27 to TRBJ2-7; TRBD1 aligns across 7 bases. Germline assignment: CDR1 MNHEY and CDR2 SMNVEV (reference sequence). This CDR3 is built from 15 residues. Trimming cost V 5 bases and J 3 bases; bases outside gene matches: 10. This CDR3 is CASSLFLGQVYEQYF. Written as DNA, the CDR3 is TGTGCCAGCAGTCTGTTTCTCGGACAGGTCTACGAGCAGTACTTC.

The V gene is TRBV28, the J gene TRBJ1-5; tentative D call: TRBD1 (6 bases). V was trimmed by 3 bases and J by 1 base, leaving 7 bases between them. Looked up from germline, CDR1 is MDHEN and CDR2 is SYDVKM. CDR3 length: 14 amino acids. CDR3 sequence (DNA): TGTGCCAGCAGTTTCACAGGGAGCAATCAGCCCCAGCATTTT. Its translation is CASSFTGSNQPQHF.

The chain is built from TRBV19 and TRBJ2-1; D is perhaps TRBD1 (5 bases). The CDR3 extends over 13 amino acids. Germline loops: CDR1 LNHDA, CDR2 SQIVND (reference sequence). V lost 4 bases to trimming and J lost 4 bases, with 8 bases between them. Written as DNA, the CDR3 is TGTGCCAGTAGTAGGCAGGGTTACAATGAGCAGTTCTTC. Amino acid sequence: CASSRQGYNEQFF.

This clone was counted once. This rearrangement joins TRBV19 to TRBJ1-2; D gene ambiguous. The CDR3 spans 14 residues. Deletions cut 3 bases from V and 2 bases from J, with 10 bases between. Germline-derived CDR1 and CDR2 are LNHDA and SQIVND (reference sequence). The CDR3 protein is CASSIRRLNYGYTF. The CDR3 bases are TGTGCCAGTAGTATTAGAAGATTGAACTATGGCTACACCTTC.